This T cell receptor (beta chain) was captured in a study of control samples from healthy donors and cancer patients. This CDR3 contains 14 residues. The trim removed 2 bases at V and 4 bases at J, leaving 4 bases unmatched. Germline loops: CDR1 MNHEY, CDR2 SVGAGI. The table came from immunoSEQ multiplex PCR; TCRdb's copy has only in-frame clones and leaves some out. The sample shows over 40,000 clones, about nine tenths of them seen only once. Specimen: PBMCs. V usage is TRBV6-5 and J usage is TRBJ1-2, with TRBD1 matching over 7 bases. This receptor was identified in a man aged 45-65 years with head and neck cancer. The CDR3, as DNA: TGTGCCAGCAGTTACGAAGGGGGCGCCTATGGCTACACCTTC. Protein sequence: CASSYEGGAYGYTF.